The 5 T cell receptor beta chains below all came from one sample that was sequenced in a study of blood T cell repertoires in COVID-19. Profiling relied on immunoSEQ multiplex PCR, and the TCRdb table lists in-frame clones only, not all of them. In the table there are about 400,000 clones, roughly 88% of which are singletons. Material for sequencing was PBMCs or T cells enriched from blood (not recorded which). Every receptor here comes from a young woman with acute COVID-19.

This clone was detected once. In nucleotides, the CDR3 is TGTGCCACCTCCGGGACTAGCGTTAATGAGCAGTTCTTC. Translation: CATSGTSVNEQFF. The chain is built from TRBV10-3 and TRBJ2-1; 10 positions agree with TRBD2. This CDR3 has 13 amino acids. V shed 10 bases, J shed 7 bases, and the junction held 7 bases outside the gene matches. Germline values: CDR1 ENHRY, CDR2 SYGVKD.

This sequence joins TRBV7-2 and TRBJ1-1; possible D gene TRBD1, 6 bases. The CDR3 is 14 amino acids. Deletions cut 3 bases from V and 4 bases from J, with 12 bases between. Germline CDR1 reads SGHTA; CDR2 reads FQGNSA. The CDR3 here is CASSFGGALTEAFF. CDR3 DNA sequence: TGTGCCAGCAGCTTTGGGGGGGCGCTCACTGAAGCTTTCTTT.

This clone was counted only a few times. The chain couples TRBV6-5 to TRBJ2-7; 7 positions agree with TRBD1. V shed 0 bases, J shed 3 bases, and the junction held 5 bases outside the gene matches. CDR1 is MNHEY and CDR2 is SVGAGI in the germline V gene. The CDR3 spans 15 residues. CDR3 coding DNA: TGTGCCAGCAGTTACTCGGGGACAGCGGACTACGAGCAGTACTTC. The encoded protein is CASSYSGTADYEQYF.

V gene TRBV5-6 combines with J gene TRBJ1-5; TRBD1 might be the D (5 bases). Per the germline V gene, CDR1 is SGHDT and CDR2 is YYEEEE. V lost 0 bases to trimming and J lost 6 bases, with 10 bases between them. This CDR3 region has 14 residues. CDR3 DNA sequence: TGTGCCAGCAGCTTGGGGGGCGATGGTCAGCCCCAGCATTTT. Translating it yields CASSLGGDGQPQHF.

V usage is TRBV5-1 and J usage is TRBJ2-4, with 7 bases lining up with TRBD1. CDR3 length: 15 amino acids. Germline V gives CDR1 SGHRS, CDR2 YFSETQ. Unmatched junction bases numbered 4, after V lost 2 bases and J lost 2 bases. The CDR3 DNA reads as TGCGCCAGCAGCTTTACAGGGGACCCCAAAAACATTCAGTACTTC. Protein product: CASSFTGDPKNIQYF.